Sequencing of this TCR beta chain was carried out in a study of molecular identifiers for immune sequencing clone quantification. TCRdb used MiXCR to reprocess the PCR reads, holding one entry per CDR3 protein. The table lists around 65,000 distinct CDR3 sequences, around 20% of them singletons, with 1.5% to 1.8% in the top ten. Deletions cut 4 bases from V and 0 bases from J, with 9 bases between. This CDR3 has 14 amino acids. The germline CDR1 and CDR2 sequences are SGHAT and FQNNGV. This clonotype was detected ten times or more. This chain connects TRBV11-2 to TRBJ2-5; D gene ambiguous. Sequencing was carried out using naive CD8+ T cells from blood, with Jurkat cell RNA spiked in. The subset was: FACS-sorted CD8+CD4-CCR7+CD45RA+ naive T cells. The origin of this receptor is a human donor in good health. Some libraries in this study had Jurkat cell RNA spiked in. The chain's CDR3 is CASSSWTDQETQYF. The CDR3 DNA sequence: TGTGCCAGCAGCTCCTGGACCGACCAAGAGACCCAGTACTTC.